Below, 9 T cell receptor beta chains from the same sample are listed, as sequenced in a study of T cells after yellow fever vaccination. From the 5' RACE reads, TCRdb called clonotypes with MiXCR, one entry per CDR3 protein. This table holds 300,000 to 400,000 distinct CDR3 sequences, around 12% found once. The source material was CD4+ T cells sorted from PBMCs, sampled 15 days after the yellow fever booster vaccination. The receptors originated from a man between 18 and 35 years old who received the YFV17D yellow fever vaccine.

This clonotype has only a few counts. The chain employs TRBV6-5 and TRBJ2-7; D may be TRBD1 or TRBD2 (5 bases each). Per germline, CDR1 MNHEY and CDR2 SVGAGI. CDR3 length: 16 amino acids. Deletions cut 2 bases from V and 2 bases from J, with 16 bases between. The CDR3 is CASSYLGTTLTYEQYF. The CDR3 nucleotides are TGTGCCAGCAGTTACCTAGGGACGACACTTACCTACGAGCAGTACTTC.

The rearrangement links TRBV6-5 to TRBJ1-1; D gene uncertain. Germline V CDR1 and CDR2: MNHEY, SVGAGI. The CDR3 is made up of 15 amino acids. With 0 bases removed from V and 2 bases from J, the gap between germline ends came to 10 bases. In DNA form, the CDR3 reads TGTGCCAGCAGTTACTCTACCCTTCCCAACACTGAAGCTTTCTTT. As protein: CASSYSTLPNTEAFF.

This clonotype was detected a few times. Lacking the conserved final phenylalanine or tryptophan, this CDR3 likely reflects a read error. This CDR3 reads CASSYSNPRGGYEQYL. CDR3 coding DNA: TGTGCCAGCAGTTACTCGAATCCCCGGGGAGGGTACGAGCAGTACCTC. V and J are TRBV6-5 and TRBJ2-7, with 7 bases that match TRBD2. In germline, CDR1 is MNHEY, CDR2 SVGAGI. This CDR3 region has 16 residues. J was trimmed by 4 bases and V by 0 bases; bases with no gene match: 9.

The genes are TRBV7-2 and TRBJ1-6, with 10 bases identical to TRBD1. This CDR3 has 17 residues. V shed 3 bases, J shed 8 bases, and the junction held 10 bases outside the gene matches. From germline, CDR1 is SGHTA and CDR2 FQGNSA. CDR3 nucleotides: TGTGCCAGCAGCTTGGGACAGGGGATAACGGGGGATTCACCCCTCCACTTT. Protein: CASSLGQGITGDSPLHF.

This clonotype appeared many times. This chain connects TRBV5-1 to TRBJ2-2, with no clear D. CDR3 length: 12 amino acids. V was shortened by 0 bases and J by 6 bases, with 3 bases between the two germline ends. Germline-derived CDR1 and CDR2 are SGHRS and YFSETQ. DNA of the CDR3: TGCGCCAGCAGCTTGGGGGCCGGGGAGCTGTTTTTT. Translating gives CASSLGAGELFF.

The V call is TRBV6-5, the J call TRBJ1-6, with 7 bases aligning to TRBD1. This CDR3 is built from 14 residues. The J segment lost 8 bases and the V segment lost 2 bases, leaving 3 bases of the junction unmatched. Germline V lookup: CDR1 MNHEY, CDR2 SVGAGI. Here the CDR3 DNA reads TGTGCCAGCAGTTACCATGGGACAGATTCACCCCTCCACTTT. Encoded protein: CASSYHGTDSPLHF.

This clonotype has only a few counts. CDR3 nucleotide sequence: TGTGCCAGCAGTTACTCGCTGGCCTCCTATAATTCACCCCTCCACTTT. Translated: CASSYSLASYNSPLHF. The rearrangement joins TRBV6-5 to TRBJ1-6, with D unresolved. The V end lost 0 bases, the J end lost 0 bases, and 6 bases lay between the germline ends. The CDR3 sequence is 16 residues long. Germline V gene sequence: CDR1 MNHEY, CDR2 SVGAGI.

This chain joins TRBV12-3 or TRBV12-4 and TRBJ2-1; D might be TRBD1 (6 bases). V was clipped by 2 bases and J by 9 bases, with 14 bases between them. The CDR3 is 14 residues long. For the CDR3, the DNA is TGTGCCAGCAGTTTATACAGGGAGAGGGGTGAGCAGTTCTTC. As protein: CASSLYRERGEQFF.

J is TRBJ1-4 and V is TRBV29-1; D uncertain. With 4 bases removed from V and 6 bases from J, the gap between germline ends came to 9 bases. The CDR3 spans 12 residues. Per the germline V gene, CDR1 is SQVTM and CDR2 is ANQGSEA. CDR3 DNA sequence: TGCAGCGTTGGGCAGAGGGATGAAAAACTGTTTTTT. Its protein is CSVGQRDEKLFF.